One sample yielded the 9 T cell receptor beta chains listed below, sequenced in a study of regulatory dendritic cells for organ transplantation. Sequencing used immunoSEQ multiplex PCR; TCRdb keeps in-frame clones, though not all of them. The sample holds tens of thousands of clones, around nine tenths seen once. Specimen: naive CD8+ T cells from blood. This sample's subset: CD45RA+ naive T cells. These receptors all stem from a human donor in good health.

The rearrangement links TRBV11-1 to TRBJ2-7; 7 bases are shared with TRBD1. This CDR3 is built from 13 residues. V dropped 5 bases and J dropped 4; count of bases not matched to a gene: 5. Germline lookup yields CDR1 SGHAT and CDR2 FQDESV (reference sequence). This CDR3 is CASSDRALYEQYF. In nucleotides, the CDR3 is TGTGCCAGCAGCGACAGGGCGCTTTACGAGCAGTACTTC.

V gene TRBV5-4 combines with J gene TRBJ2-7; D remains unclear. The CDR3 covers 12 residues. V was clipped by 4 bases and J by 3 bases, with 8 bases between them. Germline V gene data show CDR1 as SGHNT and CDR2 as YYREEE (reference sequence). The CDR3 region is CASSTRNYEQYF. As DNA, the CDR3 is TGTGCCAGCAGCACACGGAACTACGAGCAGTACTTC. Together with reference TRBV5-4 and TRBJ2-7, the CDR3 gives the full variable domain: ETGVTQSPTHLIKTRGQQVTLRCSSQSGHNTVSWYQQALGQGPQFIFQYYREEENGRGNFPPRFSGLQFPNYSSELNVNALELDDSALYLCASSTRNYEQYFGPGTRLTVT.

CDR3 amino acids: CASREGIYNEQFF. CDR3 in DNA: TGTGCCAGCCGGGAAGGGATCTACAATGAGCAGTTCTTC. The chain recombines TRBV7-9 with TRBJ2-1; D is possibly TRBD2 (5 bases). Germline lookup yields CDR1 SEHNR and CDR2 FQNEAQ (reference sequence). The CDR3 is 13 amino acids. The ends were cut back, 8 bases at V and 3 bases at J, with 11 bases in the middle.

This CDR3 reads CASSSREGEIGNTIYF. The DNA of the CDR3 is TGTGCCAGCAGCTCAAGGGAGGGGGAAATTGGAAACACCATATATTTT. J is TRBJ1-3 and V is TRBV7-6; D may be TRBD1 (6 bases). Germline-derived CDR1 and CDR2 are SGHVS and FNYEAQ. Trimming shortened V by 4 bases and J by 3 bases, and 16 bases separated the two germline ends. This CDR3 has 16 residues.

The chain recombines TRBV13 with TRBJ2-7; D unresolved. V lost 5 bases to trimming and J lost 7 bases, with 21 bases between them. Germline-derived CDR1 and CDR2 are PRHDT and FYEKMQ (reference sequence). The length of the CDR3 is 15 residues. The CDR3 sequence is CASSPTPSGTREQYF. Written as DNA, the CDR3 is TGTGCCAGCAGCCCCACTCCTTCTGGAACGCGTGAGCAGTACTTC.

The V and J genes are TRBV14 and TRBJ2-1, with D perhaps matching TRBD1 (6 bases). V lost 4 bases and J 6 bases, leaving 7 bases between the germline ends. The length of the CDR3 is 12 residues. The germline V gene has CDR1 SGHDN and CDR2 FVKESK. CDR3: CASSPQGNEQFF. CDR3 sequence (DNA): TGTGCCAGCAGCCCACAGGGCAATGAGCAGTTCTTC.

V and J are TRBV27 and TRBJ2-7; D may be TRBD1 (6 bases). V gave up 5 bases and J gave up 2 bases, with 25 bases separating them. The CDR3 length is 18 residues. The germline V gene has CDR1 MNHEY and CDR2 SMNVEV (reference sequence). The CDR3 protein is CASSDFPQTGIRAYEQYF. The CDR3 DNA is TGTGCCAGCAGTGACTTCCCTCAAACAGGGATTAGGGCCTACGAGCAGTACTTC.

The CDR3 DNA is TGCGCCAGCACCGAGGGTGTTGGGACAGATACGCAGTATTTT. Translating gives CASTEGVGTDTQYF. The chain links TRBV5-1 to TRBJ2-3; perhaps TRBD2 as D (5 bases). The germline gives CDR1 SGHRS, CDR2 YFSETQ. This CDR3 region has 14 residues. V lost 6 bases to trimming and J lost 3 bases, with 14 bases between them. Complete variable domain (other parts from reference TRBV5-1 and TRBJ2-3): KAGVTQTPRYLIKTRGQQVTLSCSPISGHRSVSWYQQTPGQGLQFLFEYFSETQRNKGNFPGRFSGRQFSNSRSEMNVSTLELGDSALYLCASTEGVGTDTQYFGPGTRLTVL.

The chain uses TRBV14 and TRBJ2-3, with TRBD2 identical over 7 bases. Trimming cost V 3 bases and J 1 base; bases outside gene matches: 13. This CDR3 spans 18 amino acids. CDR1 is SGHDN and CDR2 is FVKESK in the germline V gene. The CDR3 region is CASSQRLRSSGRTDTQYF. CDR3 coding DNA: TGTGCCAGCAGCCAGAGACTTCGGTCTAGCGGACGCACAGATACGCAGTATTTT.